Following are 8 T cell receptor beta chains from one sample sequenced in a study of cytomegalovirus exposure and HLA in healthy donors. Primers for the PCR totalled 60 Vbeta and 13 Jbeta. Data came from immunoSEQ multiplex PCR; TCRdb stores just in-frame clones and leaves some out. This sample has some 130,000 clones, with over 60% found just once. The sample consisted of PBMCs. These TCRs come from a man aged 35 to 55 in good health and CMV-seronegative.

The CDR3 is CASARSGGSSDTQYF. For the CDR3, the DNA is TGTGCCAGCGCCCGAAGCGGTGGTTCTTCAGATACGCAGTATTTT. The chain joins TRBV6-5 to TRBJ2-3; weak D call: TRBD2 (5 bases). Germline V gene sequence: CDR1 MNHEY, CDR2 SVGAGI. V lost 8 bases and J lost 4, with 19 bases in between. The CDR3 has 15 amino acids.

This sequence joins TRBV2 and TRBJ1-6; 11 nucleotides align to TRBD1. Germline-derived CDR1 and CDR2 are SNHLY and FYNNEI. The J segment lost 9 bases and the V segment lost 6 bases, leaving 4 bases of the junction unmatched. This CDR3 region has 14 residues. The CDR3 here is CASRDRGLGSPLHF. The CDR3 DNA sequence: TGTGCCAGCAGGGACAGGGGGCTTGGTTCACCCCTCCACTTT. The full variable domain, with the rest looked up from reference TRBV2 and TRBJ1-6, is EPEVTQTPSHQVTQMGQEVILRCVPISNHLYFYWYRQILGQKVEFLVSFYNNEISEKSEIFDDQFSVERPDGSNFTLKIRSTKLEDSAMYFCASRDRGLGSPLHFGNGTRLTVT.

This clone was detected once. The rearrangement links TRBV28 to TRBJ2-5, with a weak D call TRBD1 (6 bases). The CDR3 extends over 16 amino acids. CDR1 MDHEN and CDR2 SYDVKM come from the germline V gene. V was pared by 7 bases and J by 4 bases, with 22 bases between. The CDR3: CASTFGGTGSSETQYF. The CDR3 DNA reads TGTGCCAGCACCTTTGGCGGCACAGGGTCGTCAGAGACCCAGTACTTC.

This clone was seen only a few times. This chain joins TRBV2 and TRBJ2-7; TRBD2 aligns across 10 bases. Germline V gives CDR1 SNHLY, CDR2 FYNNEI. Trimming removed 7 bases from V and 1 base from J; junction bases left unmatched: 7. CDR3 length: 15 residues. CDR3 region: CASTDPAGGSYEQYF. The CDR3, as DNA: TGTGCCAGCACGGATCCAGCGGGGGGGTCCTACGAGCAGTACTTC. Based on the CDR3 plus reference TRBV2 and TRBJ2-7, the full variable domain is EPEVTQTPSHQVTQMGQEVILRCVPISNHLYFYWYRQILGQKVEFLVSFYNNEISEKSEIFDDQFSVERPDGSNFTLKIRSTKLEDSAMYFCASTDPAGGSYEQYFGPGTRLTVT.

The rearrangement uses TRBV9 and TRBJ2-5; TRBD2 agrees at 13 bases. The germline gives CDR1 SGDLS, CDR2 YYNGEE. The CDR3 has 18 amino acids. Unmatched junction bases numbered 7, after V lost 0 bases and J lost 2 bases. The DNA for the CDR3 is TGTGCCAGCAGCGTAGCTACCGGGACTAGCGGGGTTCAAGAGACCCAGTACTTC. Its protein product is CASSVATGTSGVQETQYF.

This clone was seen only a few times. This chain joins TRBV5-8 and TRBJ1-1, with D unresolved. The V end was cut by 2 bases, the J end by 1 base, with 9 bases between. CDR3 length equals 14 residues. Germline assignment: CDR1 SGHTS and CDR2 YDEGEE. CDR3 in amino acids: CASSLSRGNTEAFF. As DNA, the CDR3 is TGTGCCAGCAGCTTAAGCCGGGGGAACACTGAAGCTTTCTTT.

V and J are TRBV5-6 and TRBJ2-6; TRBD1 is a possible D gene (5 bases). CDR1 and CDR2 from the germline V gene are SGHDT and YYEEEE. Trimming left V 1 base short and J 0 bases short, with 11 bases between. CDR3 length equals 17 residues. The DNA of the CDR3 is TGTGCCAGCAGCTTGTCAGGGCCCCCCTCTGGGGCCAACGTCCTGACTTTC. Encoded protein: CASSLSGPPSGANVLTF.

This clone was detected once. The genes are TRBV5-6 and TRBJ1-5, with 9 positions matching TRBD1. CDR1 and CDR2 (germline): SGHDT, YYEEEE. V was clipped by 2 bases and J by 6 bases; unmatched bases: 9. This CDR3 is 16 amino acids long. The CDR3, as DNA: TGTGCCAGCAGCTTCAAACCGGGACAGGGTGGTCAGCCCCAGCATTTT. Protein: CASSFKPGQGGQPQHF.